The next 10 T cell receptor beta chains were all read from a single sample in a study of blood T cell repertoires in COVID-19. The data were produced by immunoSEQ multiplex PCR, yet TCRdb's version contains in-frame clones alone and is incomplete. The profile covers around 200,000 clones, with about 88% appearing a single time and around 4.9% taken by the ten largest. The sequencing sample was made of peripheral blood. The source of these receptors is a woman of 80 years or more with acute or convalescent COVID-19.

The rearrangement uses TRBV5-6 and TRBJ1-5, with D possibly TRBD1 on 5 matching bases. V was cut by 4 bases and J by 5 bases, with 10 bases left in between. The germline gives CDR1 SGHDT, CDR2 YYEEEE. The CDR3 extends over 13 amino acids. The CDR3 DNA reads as TGTGCCAGCAGCCCTGGGGGGGATCAGCCCCAGCATTTT. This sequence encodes CASSPGGDQPQHF.

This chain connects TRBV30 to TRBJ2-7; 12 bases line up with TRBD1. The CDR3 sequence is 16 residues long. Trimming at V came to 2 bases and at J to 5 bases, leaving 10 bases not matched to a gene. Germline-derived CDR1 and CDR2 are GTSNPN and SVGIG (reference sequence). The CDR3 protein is CAWSIGRGQGAHEQYF. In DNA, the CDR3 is TGTGCCTGGAGTATTGGGCGGGGACAGGGGGCGCACGAGCAGTACTTC. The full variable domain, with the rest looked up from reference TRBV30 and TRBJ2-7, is SQTIHQWPATLVQPVGSPLSLECTVEGTSNPNLYWYRQAAGRGLQLLFYSVGIGQISSEVPQNLSASRPQDRQFILSSKKLLLSDSGFYLCAWSIGRGQGAHEQYFGPGTRLTVT.

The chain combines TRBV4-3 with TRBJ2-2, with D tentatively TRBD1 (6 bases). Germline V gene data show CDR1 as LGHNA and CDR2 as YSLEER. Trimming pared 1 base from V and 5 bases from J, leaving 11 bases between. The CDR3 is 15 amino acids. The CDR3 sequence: CASSQGQGWTGELFF. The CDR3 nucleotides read TGCGCCAGCAGCCAAGGCCAGGGGTGGACCGGGGAGCTGTTTTTT.

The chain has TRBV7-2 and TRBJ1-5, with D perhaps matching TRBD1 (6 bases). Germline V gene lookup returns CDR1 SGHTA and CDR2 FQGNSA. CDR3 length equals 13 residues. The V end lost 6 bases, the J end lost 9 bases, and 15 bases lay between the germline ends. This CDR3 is CASSYRESLPQHF. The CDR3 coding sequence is TGTGCCAGCAGTTACAGGGAAAGTCTGCCCCAGCATTTT.

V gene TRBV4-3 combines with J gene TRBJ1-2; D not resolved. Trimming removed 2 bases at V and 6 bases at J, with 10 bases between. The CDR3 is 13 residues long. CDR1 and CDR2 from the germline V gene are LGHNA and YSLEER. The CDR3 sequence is CASSQRGGNGYTF. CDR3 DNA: TGCGCCAGCAGCCAACGTGGAGGGAATGGCTACACCTTC.

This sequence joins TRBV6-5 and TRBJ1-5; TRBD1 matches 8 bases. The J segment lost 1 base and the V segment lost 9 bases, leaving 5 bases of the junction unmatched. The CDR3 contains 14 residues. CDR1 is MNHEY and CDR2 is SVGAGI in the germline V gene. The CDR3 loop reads CASQGAGSNQPQHF. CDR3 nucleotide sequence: TGTGCCAGTCAGGGGGCGGGGAGCAATCAGCCCCAGCATTTT.

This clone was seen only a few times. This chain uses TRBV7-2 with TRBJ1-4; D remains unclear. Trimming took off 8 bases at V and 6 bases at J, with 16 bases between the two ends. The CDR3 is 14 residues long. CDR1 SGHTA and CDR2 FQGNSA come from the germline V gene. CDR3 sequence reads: CASQPQRTDEKLFF. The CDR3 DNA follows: TGTGCCAGCCAACCCCAAAGAACGGATGAAAAACTGTTTTTT. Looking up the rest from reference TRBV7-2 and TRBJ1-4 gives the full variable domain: GAGVSQSPSNKVTEKGKDVELRCDPISGHTALYWYRQSLGQGLEFLIYFQGNSAPDKSGLPSDRFSAERTGGSVSTLTIQRTQQEDSAVYLCASQPQRTDEKLFFGSGTQLSVL.

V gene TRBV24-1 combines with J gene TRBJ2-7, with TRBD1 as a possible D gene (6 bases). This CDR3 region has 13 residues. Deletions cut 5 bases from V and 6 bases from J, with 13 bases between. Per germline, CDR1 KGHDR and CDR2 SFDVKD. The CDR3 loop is CATSGTLGGEQYF. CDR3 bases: TGTGCCACCAGTGGGACTTTAGGGGGCGAGCAGTACTTC.

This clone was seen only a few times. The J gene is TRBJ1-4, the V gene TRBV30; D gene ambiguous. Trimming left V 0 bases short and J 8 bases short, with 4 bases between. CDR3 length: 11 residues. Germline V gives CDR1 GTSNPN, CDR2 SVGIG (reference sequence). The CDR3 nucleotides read TGTGCCTGGAGTGTACAGGAAAAACTGTTTTTT. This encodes CAWSVQEKLFF.

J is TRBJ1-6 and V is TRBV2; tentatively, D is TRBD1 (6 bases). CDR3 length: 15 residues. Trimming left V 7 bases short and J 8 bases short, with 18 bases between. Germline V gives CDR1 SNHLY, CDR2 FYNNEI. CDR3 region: CASTQDSGWDSPLHF. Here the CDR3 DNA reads TGTGCCAGCACCCAGGACAGCGGATGGGATTCACCCCTCCACTTT.